A selection of T cell receptor beta chains follows, all from one sample in a study of pediatric ulcerative colitis. Using immunoSEQ multiplex PCR, the repertoire was profiled, and TCRdb retains in-frame clones only, with some absent. The repertoire holds approximately 60,000 clones, with about 90% as singletons. The sample consisted of blood. These receptors came from a boy aged 10-17 years with severe ulcerative colitis. Both conserved end residues are part of each CDR3. Each record gives: D gene, clone size, V gene, J gene, CDR3 protein, CDR3 DNA. D genes are given only for firm matches. Clone size is given for some rows only: seen once, a few or many times, or a class if the clone is expanded.

d_call: TRBD2; clone_size: -; v_call: TRBV6-5; j_call: TRBJ2-7; cdr3_aa: CASSYQAGDMDREQYF; cdr3_nt: TGTGCCAGCAGTTACCAGGCGGGAGATATGGATCGCGAGCAGTACTTC
d_call: TRBD2; clone_size: -; v_call: TRBV2; j_call: TRBJ2-2; cdr3_aa: CASSILAGVSGELFF; cdr3_nt: TGTGCCAGCAGTATACTAGCGGGAGTTTCCGGGGAGCTGTTTTTT
d_call: -; clone_size: -; v_call: TRBV5-8; j_call: TRBJ1-5; cdr3_aa: CASSLVQGNQPQHF; cdr3_nt: TGTGCCAGCAGCTTGGTACAGGGTAATCAGCCCCAGCATTTT
d_call: TRBD2; clone_size: -; v_call: TRBV18; j_call: TRBJ2-2; cdr3_aa: CASSLLAVSGRLTGELFF; cdr3_nt: TGTGCCAGCTCACTCTTAGCGGTTAGCGGGAGACTCACCGGGGAGCTGTTTTTT
d_call: -; clone_size: -; v_call: TRBV5-1; j_call: TRBJ1-4; cdr3_aa: CASSFDGTNEKLFF; cdr3_nt: TGCGCCAGCAGCTTCGACGGGACAAATGAAAAACTGTTTTTT
d_call: -; clone_size: -; v_call: TRBV19; j_call: TRBJ2-1; cdr3_aa: CASSRRDEQFF; cdr3_nt: TGTGCCAGTAGTAGGAGAGATGAGCAGTTCTTC
d_call: -; clone_size: -; v_call: TRBV7-2; j_call: TRBJ2-1; cdr3_aa: CASSLRRGEQFF; cdr3_nt: TGTGCCAGCAGCTTACGGCGCGGTGAGCAGTTCTTC
d_call: TRBD2; clone_size: -; v_call: TRBV29-1; j_call: TRBJ2-1; cdr3_aa: CSVEEGTSGSYNEQFF; cdr3_nt: TGCAGCGTTGAGGAGGGGACTAGCGGGAGTTACAATGAGCAGTTCTTC
d_call: TRBD2; clone_size: -; v_call: TRBV7-9; j_call: TRBJ2-2; cdr3_aa: CASSHSGSSAGELFF; cdr3_nt: TGTGCCAGCAGCCATAGCGGGAGCTCGGCCGGGGAGCTGTTTTTT
d_call: -; clone_size: once; v_call: TRBV30; j_call: TRBJ2-7; cdr3_aa: CAWARGGTYEQYF; cdr3_nt: TGTGCCTGGGCTAGGGGGGGCACCTACGAGCAGTACTTC
d_call: -; clone_size: few; v_call: TRBV6-5; j_call: TRBJ1-5; cdr3_aa: CASRSGTYNQPQHF; cdr3_nt: TGTGCCAGCAGGTCGGGCACCTACAATCAGCCCCAGCATTTT
d_call: -; clone_size: once; v_call: TRBV28; j_call: TRBJ2-1; cdr3_aa: CASSSPSTSSSYNEQFF; cdr3_nt: TGTGCCAGCAGTTCCCCGAGCACTAGTAGCTCCTACAATGAGCAGTTCTTC
d_call: TRBD2; clone_size: once; v_call: TRBV6-6; j_call: TRBJ2-5; cdr3_aa: CASTHGRETQETQYF; cdr3_nt: TGTGCCAGCACTCACGGGAGGGAAACACAAGAGACCCAGTACTTC
d_call: -; clone_size: once; v_call: TRBV15; j_call: TRBJ2-5; cdr3_aa: CATSRTDDTETQYF; cdr3_nt: TGTGCCACCAGCCGGACAGACGACACGGAGACCCAGTACTTC
d_call: -; clone_size: -; v_call: TRBV13; j_call: TRBJ2-7; cdr3_aa: CASSPGQGDEQYF; cdr3_nt: TGTGCCAGCAGCCCCGGCCAGGGTGACGAGCAGTACTTC
d_call: -; clone_size: -; v_call: TRBV14; j_call: TRBJ2-2; cdr3_aa: CASSQMTGELFF; cdr3_nt: TGTGCCAGCAGCCAAATGACCGGGGAGCTGTTTTTT
d_call: TRBD2; clone_size: once; v_call: TRBV7-9; j_call: TRBJ2-1; cdr3_aa: CASSLQASGEVEQFF; cdr3_nt: TGTGCCAGCAGCTTACAGGCTAGCGGGGAAGTTGAGCAGTTCTTC